The present T cell receptor (beta chain) was sequenced within a study of tumor and adjacent non-tumor tissue in lung cancer. This sample's RNA came from whole unsorted tissue. A modified ARM-PCR protocol with three rounds of nested PCR amplified TCRbeta. TCRdb reprocessed the multiplex PCR reads with MiXCR, giving one entry per CDR3 protein. The data contain approximately 150,000 distinct CDR3 sequences, 66% of them singletons. The germline gives CDR1 DFQATT, CDR2 SNEGSKA (reference sequence). This CDR3 comprises 17 residues. About this clonotype itself: A clone one base away is much larger, so this may be a read error.

Sequences were obtained from lung tumor tissue. J is TRBJ2-1 and V is TRBV20-1; D might be TRBD1 (5 bases). This TCR was sampled from a man between 60 and 70 years old with small cell lung cancer. The CDR3 coding sequence is TGCAGTGCTAGGGGGCGTGGAAGCCTGAGCTCCTACAATGAGCACTTCTTC. This translates into CSARGRGSLSSYNEHFF.